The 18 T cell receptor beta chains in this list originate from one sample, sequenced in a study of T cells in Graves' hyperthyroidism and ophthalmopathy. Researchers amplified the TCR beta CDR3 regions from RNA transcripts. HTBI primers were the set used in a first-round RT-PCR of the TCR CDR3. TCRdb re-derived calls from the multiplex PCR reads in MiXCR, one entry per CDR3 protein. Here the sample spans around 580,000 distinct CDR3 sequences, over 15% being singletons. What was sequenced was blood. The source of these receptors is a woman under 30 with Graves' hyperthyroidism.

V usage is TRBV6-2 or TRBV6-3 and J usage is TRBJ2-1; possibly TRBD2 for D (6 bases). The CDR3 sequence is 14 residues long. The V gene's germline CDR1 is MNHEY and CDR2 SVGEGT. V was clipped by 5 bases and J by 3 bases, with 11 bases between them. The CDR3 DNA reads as TGTGCCAGCAGTAGGAGGGAGGTCTACAATGAGCAGTTCTTC. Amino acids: CASSRREVYNEQFF.

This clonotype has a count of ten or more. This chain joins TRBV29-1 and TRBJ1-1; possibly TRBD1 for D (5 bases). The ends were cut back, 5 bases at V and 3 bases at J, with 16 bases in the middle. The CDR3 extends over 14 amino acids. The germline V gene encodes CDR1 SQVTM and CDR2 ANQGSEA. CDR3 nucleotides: TGCAGCGTTTCCGGGCAGGGTAGCCACACTGAAGCTTTCTTT. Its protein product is CSVSGQGSHTEAFF.

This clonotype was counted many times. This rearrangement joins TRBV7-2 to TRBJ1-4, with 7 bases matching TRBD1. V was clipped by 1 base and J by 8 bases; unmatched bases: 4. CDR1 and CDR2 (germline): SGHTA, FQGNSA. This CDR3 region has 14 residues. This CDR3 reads CASSLDRGHEKLFF. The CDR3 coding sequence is TGTGCCAGCAGCTTAGATAGGGGGCACGAAAAACTGTTTTTT.

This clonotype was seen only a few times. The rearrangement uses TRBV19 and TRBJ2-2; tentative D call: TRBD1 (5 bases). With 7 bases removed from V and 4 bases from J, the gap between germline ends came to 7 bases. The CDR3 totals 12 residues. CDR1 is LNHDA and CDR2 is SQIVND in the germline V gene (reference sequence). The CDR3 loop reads CASMGLTGELFF. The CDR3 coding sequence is TGTGCCAGTATGGGGCTCACCGGGGAGCTGTTTTTT.

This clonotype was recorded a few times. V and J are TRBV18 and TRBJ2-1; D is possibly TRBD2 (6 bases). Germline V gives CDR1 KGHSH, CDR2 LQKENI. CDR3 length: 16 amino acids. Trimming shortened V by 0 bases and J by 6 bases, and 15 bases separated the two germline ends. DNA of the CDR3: TGTGCCAGCTCACCACCGTTTGGGACTTTACTCAATGAGCAGTTCTTC. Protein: CASSPPFGTLLNEQFF.

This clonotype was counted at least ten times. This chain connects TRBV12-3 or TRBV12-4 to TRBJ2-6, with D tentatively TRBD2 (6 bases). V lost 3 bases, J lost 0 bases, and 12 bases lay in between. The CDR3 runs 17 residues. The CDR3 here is CASSFEAGLSGANVLTF. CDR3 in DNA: TGTGCCAGCAGTTTTGAAGCGGGTCTCTCTGGGGCCAACGTCCTGACTTTC.

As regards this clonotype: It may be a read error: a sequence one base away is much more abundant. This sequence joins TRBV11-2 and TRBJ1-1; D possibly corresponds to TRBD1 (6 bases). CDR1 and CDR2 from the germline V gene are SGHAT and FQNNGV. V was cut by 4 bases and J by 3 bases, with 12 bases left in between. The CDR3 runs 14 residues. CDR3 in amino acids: CASSSSDSDTEAFF. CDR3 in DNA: TGTGCCAGCAGCTCCTCGGACAGCGACACTGAAGCTTTCTTT.

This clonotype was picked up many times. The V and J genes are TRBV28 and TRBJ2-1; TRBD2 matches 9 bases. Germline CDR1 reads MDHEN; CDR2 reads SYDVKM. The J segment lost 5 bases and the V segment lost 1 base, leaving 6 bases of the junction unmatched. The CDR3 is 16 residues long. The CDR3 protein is CASSLFGGRAHNEQFF. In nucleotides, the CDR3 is TGTGCCAGCAGTTTATTTGGCGGGAGGGCCCACAATGAGCAGTTCTTC.

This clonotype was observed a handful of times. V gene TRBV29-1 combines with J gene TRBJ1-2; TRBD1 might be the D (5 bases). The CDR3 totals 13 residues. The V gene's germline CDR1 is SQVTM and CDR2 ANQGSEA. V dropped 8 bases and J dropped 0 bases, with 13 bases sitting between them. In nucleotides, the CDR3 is TGCAGCACGGACACGCGGGCTAACTATGGCTACACCTTC. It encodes CSTDTRANYGYTF.

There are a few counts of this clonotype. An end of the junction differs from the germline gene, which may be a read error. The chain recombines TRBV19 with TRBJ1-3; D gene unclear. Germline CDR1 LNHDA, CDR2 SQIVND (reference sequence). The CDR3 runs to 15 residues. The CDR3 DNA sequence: TGTGCCAGTAGTCCGCGAATCAGCTCTGGAAGCACCATATATTTT. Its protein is CASSPRISSGSTIYF.

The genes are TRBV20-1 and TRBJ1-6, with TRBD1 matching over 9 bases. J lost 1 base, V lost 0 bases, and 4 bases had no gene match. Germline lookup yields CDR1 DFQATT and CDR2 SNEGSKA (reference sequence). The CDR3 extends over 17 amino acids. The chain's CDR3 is CSARDTGTGSYNSPLHF. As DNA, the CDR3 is TGCAGTGCTAGAGATACCGGGACAGGGTCCTATAATTCACCCCTCCACTTT.

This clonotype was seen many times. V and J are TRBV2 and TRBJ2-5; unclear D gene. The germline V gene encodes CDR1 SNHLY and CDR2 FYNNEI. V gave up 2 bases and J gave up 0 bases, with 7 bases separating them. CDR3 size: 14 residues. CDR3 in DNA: TGTGCCAGCAGTGAATGGGGTTACCAAGAGACCCAGTACTTC. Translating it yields CASSEWGYQETQYF.

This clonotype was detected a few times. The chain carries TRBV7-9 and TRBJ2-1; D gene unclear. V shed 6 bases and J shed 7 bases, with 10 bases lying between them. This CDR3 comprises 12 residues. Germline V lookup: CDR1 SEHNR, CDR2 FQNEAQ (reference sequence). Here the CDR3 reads CASRVDGNEQFF. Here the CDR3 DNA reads TGTGCCAGCAGGGTGGACGGGAATGAGCAGTTCTTC.

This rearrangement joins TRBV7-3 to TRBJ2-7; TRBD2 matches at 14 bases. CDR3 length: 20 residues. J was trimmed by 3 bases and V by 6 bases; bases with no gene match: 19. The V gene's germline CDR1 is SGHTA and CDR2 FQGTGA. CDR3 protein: CASRSRPGLAGEREVYEQYF. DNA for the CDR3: TGTGCCAGCAGGAGTAGGCCGGGACTAGCGGGGGAAAGAGAAGTCTACGAGCAGTACTTC.

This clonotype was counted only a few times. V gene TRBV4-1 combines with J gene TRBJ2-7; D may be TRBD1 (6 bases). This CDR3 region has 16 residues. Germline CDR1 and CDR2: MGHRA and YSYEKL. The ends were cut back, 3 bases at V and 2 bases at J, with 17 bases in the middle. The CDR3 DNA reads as TGCGCCAGCAGCCATCCCACAGGGAAGGAAACCTACGAGCAGTACTTC. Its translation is CASSHPTGKETYEQYF.

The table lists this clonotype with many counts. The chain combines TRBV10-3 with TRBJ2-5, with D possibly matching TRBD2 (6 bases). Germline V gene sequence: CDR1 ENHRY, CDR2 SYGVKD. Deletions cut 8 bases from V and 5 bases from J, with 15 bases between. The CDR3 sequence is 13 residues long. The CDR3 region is CAIREPVVETQYF. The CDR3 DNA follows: TGTGCCATCCGGGAGCCGGTGGTGGAGACCCAGTACTTC.

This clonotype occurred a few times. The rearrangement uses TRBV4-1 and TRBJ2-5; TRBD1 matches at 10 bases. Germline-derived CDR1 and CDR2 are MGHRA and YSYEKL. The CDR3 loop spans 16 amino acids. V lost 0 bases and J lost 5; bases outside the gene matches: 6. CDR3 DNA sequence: TGCGCCAGCAGCCAAGACGTGACAGGGGGCTTTGAGACCCAGTACTTC. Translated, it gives CASSQDVTGGFETQYF.

CDR3 in amino acids: CATSEGRLALFQETQYF. The CDR3, as DNA: TGTGCCACCAGTGAGGGTCGACTAGCCCTATTCCAAGAGACCCAGTACTTC. This chain uses TRBV24-1 with TRBJ2-5; 7 bases fit TRBD2. V gave up 4 bases and J gave up 1 base; unmatched junction bases: 11. From germline, CDR1 is KGHDR and CDR2 SFDVKD. This CDR3 is built from 17 residues.